Following are 29 T cell receptor beta chains from one sample sequenced in a study of identical twins. TCRdb analysed the 5' RACE reads with MiXCR anew, one entry per CDR3 protein. The table shows approximately 1.8 million distinct CDR3 sequences, with around 33% occurring only once. Sequencing was performed on cord blood. These receptors came from a newborn girl in good health.

This sequence joins TRBV20-1 and TRBJ1-1; TRBD1 matches at 7 bases. Germline CDR1 is DFQATT and CDR2 is SNEGSKA (reference sequence). The CDR3 spans 14 residues. V shed 2 bases and J 3 bases; nucleotides not matched to a gene: 6. CDR3 residues: CSARSSQGDTEAFF. CDR3 in DNA: TGCAGTGCTAGATCTAGCCAGGGGGACACTGAAGCTTTCTTT.

There are a few counts of this clonotype. The chain uses TRBV7-2 and TRBJ1-2; 10 bases are shared with TRBD1. The CDR3 runs to 15 residues. V lost 1 base to trimming and J lost 8 bases; unmatched junction nucleotides: 7. Germline CDR1 SGHTA, CDR2 FQGNSA. CDR3 region: CASSLGRQGAGGYTF. CDR3 coding DNA: TGTGCCAGCAGCTTAGGGCGACAGGGGGCTGGGGGCTACACCTTC.

This chain uses TRBV12-3 or TRBV12-4 with TRBJ2-4; D unclear. Trimming left V 4 bases short and J 2 bases short, with 9 bases between. The CDR3 consists of 14 residues. This CDR3 reads CASSSRASKNIQYF. In DNA form, the CDR3 reads TGTGCCAGCAGTTCACGGGCGTCCAAAAACATTCAGTACTTC.

The chain is built from TRBV27 and TRBJ2-5; 10 nucleotides match TRBD1. Per germline, CDR1 MNHEY and CDR2 SMNVEV (reference sequence). Trimming at V came to 4 bases and at J to 2 bases, leaving 7 bases not matched to a gene. CDR3 length: 16 amino acids. CDR3 in amino acids: CASSSPRQGAQETQYF. CDR3 sequence (DNA): TGTGCCAGCAGTTCCCCGCGACAGGGGGCGCAAGAGACCCAGTACTTC.

The CDR3 spells CASSKGGPLHF. The CDR3 nucleotides read TGTGCCAGCAGCAAAGGGGGTCCCCTCCACTTT. The chain couples TRBV21-1 to TRBJ1-6. TRBV21-1 has pseudogene status. This CDR3 region has 11 residues.

This clonotype was seen a few times. The chain is built from TRBV9 and TRBJ2-5; possible D gene TRBD2, 6 bases. There are 15 residues in the CDR3. Trimming took 0 bases from V and 2 from J, leaving 11 bases between them. Germline CDR1 reads SGDLS; CDR2 reads YYNGEE. CDR3 in DNA: TGTGCCAGCAGCGTAGCTCTCGGGGGACAAGAGACCCAGTACTTC. Its translation is CASSVALGGQETQYF.

The chain uses TRBV7-9 and TRBJ1-4; D is unresolved. Per the germline V gene, CDR1 is SEHNR and CDR2 is FQNEAQ (reference sequence). This CDR3 has 15 amino acids. V was trimmed by 2 bases and J by 0 bases, leaving 7 bases between them. The DNA of the CDR3 is TGTGCCAGCAGCTTATCCTCCGCAACTAATGAAAAACTGTTTTTT. Translated: CASSLSSATNEKLFF. Supplemented by reference TRBV7-9 and TRBJ1-4, the full variable domain reads DTGVSQNPRHKITKRGQNVTFRCDPISEHNRLYWYRQTLGQGPEFLTYFQNEAQLEKSRLLSDRFSAERPKGSFSTLEIQRTEQGDSAMYLCASSLSSATNEKLFFGSGTQLSVL.

J is TRBJ1-2 and V is TRBV20-1; D unresolved. Germline CDR1 and CDR2: DFQATT and SNEGSKA (reference sequence). V dropped 6 bases and J dropped 5 bases, with 25 bases sitting between them. The CDR3 has 16 amino acids. This chain's CDR3 is CSAPARRQPGRYGYTF. CDR3 in DNA: TGCAGTGCCCCCGCCCGCCGGCAGCCGGGGAGGTATGGCTACACCTTC.

This chain uses TRBV3-1 with TRBJ2-6; 7 bases fit TRBD1. CDR3 size: 21 residues. Losses at the gene ends were 2 bases for V and 0 bases for J; bases not matched to a gene: 16. Germline assignment: CDR1 LGHDT and CDR2 YNNKEL (reference sequence). CDR3 nucleotides: TGTGCCAGCAGCCAATGGGCACGGGGACAGCTATATTCCTCTGGGGCCAACGTCCTGACTTTC. Protein product: CASSQWARGQLYSSGANVLTF.

This clonotype was picked up a small number of times. V usage is TRBV6-2 or TRBV6-3 and J usage is TRBJ2-1, with TRBD2 matching over 7 bases. This CDR3 is built from 13 residues. CDR1 is MNHEY, CDR2 SVGEGT, per germline. After removal of 5 bases from V and 9 bases from J, the junction contained 7 bases not matched to a gene. CDR3 amino acids: CASSRTSSTEQFF. For the CDR3, the DNA is TGTGCCAGCAGTCGGACTAGTTCTACTGAGCAGTTCTTC.

The gene calls are TRBV9 and TRBJ2-1; D might be TRBD2 (6 bases). The DNA end favors TRBJ2-7, so the J call may be wrong. Germline V gene lookup returns CDR1 SGDLS and CDR2 YYNGEE. The CDR3 covers 14 residues. CDR3: CASSVAGIYNEQYF. As DNA, the CDR3 is TGTGCCAGCAGCGTGGCGGGAATCTACAATGAGCAGTACTTC.

This clonotype has at least ten counts. The rearrangement uses TRBV12-3 or TRBV12-4 and TRBJ2-3; a possible D gene is TRBD1 (5 bases). This CDR3 has 14 residues. V was shortened by 5 bases and J by 6 bases, with 15 bases between the two germline ends. CDR3 nucleotide sequence: TGTGCCAGCAGTGCCCGGACCTCAGGGGATACGCAGTATTTT. Amino acid sequence: CASSARTSGDTQYF.

V gene TRBV3-1 combines with J gene TRBJ1-1; 7 positions agree with TRBD1. CDR3 length: 15 amino acids. With 4 bases clipped from V and 2 bases from J, the junction kept 7 bases outside the gene matches. CDR1 and CDR2 from the germline V gene are LGHDT and YNNKEL (reference sequence). CDR3 DNA sequence: TGTGCCAGCAGCCCCCGGAGACAGGGAAACACTGAAGCTTTCTTT. Translation: CASSPRRQGNTEAFF. Looking up the rest from reference TRBV3-1 and TRBJ1-1 gives the full variable domain: DTAVSQTPKYLVTQMGNDKSIKCEQNLGHDTMYWYKQDSKKFLKIMFSYNNKELIINETVPNRFSPKSPDKAHLNLHINSLELGDSAVYFCASSPRRQGNTEAFFGQGTRLTVV.

This clonotype was recorded a few times. The chain has TRBV11-2 and TRBJ2-5; D is unresolved. The CDR3 has 13 amino acids. Germline loops: CDR1 SGHAT, CDR2 FQNNGV. The ends were cut back, 5 bases at V and 5 bases at J, with 12 bases in the middle. CDR3 protein: CASSPILGETQYF. DNA for the CDR3: TGTGCCAGCAGCCCCATCCTAGGGGAGACCCAGTACTTC.

The J gene is TRBJ2-2, the V gene TRBV12-5, with 7 bases that match TRBD1. Germline CDR1 LGHNT, CDR2 FRNRAP. CDR3 length equals 12 residues. Trimming at V came to 5 bases and at J to 6 bases, leaving 0 bases not matched to a gene. The DNA of the CDR3 is TGTGCTAGTGGTCAGGGGGCCGGGGAGCTGTTTTTT. This sequence encodes CASGQGAGELFF.

The J gene is TRBJ2-7, the V gene TRBV4-2; 8 bases fit TRBD1. The CDR3 consists of 16 residues. CDR1 and CDR2 (germline): LGHNA, YNFKEQ. V lost 3 bases to trimming and J lost 5 bases; unmatched junction nucleotides: 12. The chain's CDR3 is CASSHDYLGTGNEQYF. The CDR3, as DNA: TGTGCCAGCAGCCATGATTATTTAGGGACAGGTAACGAGCAGTACTTC.

This clonotype has a handful of counts. The chain is built from TRBV16 and TRBJ1-5, with TRBD1 as a possible D gene (5 bases). This CDR3 has 14 amino acids. Trimming cost V 5 bases and J 0 bases, with 8 bases left between them. Looked up from germline, CDR1 is KGHSY and CDR2 is FQNENV. The DNA for the CDR3 is TGTGCCAGCAGCACACAGGCTAGCAATCAGCCCCAGCATTTT. This codes for CASSTQASNQPQHF.

The gene calls are TRBV6-5 and TRBJ2-1, with TRBD2 matching over 12 bases. Germline-derived CDR1 and CDR2 are MNHEY and SVGAGI. The CDR3 sequence is 19 residues long. Germline trimming cut 0 bases from V and 1 base from J; bases unmatched to any gene: 7. CDR3 in DNA: TGTGCCAGCAGTTACTCGACTAGGACTAGCGGGGCATCCTACAATGAGCAGTTCTTC. It specifies CASSYSTRTSGASYNEQFF.

This clonotype was observed many times. The rearrangement uses TRBV12-3 or TRBV12-4 and TRBJ1-1; 7 nucleotides agree with TRBD1. The J segment lost 1 base and the V segment lost 6 bases, leaving 5 bases of the junction unmatched. This CDR3 is 14 amino acids long. CDR3: CASSPGTANTEAFF. In DNA form, the CDR3 reads TGTGCCAGCAGCCCAGGGACAGCGAACACTGAAGCTTTCTTT.

This clonotype came up many times. The chain is built from TRBV12-3 or TRBV12-4 and TRBJ1-2; D not resolved. Trimming left V 3 bases short and J 5 bases short, with 13 bases between. The CDR3 runs 14 residues. This CDR3 reads CASSLEAQFYGYTF. CDR3 DNA sequence: TGTGCCAGCAGTTTGGAAGCACAGTTTTATGGCTACACCTTC.

About this clonotype: One junction end does not reproduce the germline sequence, and a read error may be involved. The chain couples TRBV18 to TRBJ1-1, with D perhaps TRBD1 (6 bases). This CDR3 is 14 amino acids long. Germline CDR1 is KGHSH and CDR2 is LQKENI. CDR3 amino acids: CASSPQGQNTEAFF. CDR3 in DNA: TGCGCCAGCAGCCCCCAGGGACAGAACACTGAAGCTTTCTTT.

The DNA of the CDR3 is TGCAGTGCGTCGGCGTGGGGGGAAGCTTTCTTT. It is translated as CSASAWGEAFF. V usage is TRBV20-1 and J usage is TRBJ1-1; TRBD1 is a possible D gene (5 bases). Germline values: CDR1 DFQATT, CDR2 SNEGSKA (reference sequence). The CDR3 extends over 11 amino acids. The germline V and J ends were trimmed by 6 bases and 8 bases, with 13 bases remaining between them.

In this sample, this clonotype turned up once. The chain carries TRBV18 and TRBJ2-1; no clear D. Deletions cut 6 bases from V and 6 bases from J, with 15 bases between. This CDR3 contains 14 residues. The germline CDR1 and CDR2 sequences are KGHSH and LQKENI. CDR3 nucleotide sequence: TGTGCCAGCTCCCCCCGGGTTGGCCCCAATGAGCAGTTCTTC. It specifies CASSPRVGPNEQFF.

This clonotype was detected a few times. The chain recombines TRBV4-1 with TRBJ1-6; TRBD1 matches at 8 bases. V shed 0 bases, J shed 7 bases, and the junction held 8 bases outside the gene matches. This CDR3 has 17 amino acids. Germline loops: CDR1 MGHRA, CDR2 YSYEKL. CDR3 sequence reads: CASSQDTGGTGNSPLHF. The CDR3 region has the DNA TGCGCCAGCAGCCAAGATACGGGGGGGACAGGAAATTCACCCCTCCACTTT.

This clonotype came up a few times. V gene TRBV10-1 combines with J gene TRBJ2-1; TRBD2 might be the D (5 bases). Germline V CDR1 and CDR2: WNHNN, SYGVQD (reference sequence). The V gene lost 7 bases and the J gene lost 0 bases, with 10 bases spanning the gap. This CDR3 comprises 14 residues. CDR3 nucleotide sequence: TGCGCCAGCAACGACGGGAACTCCTACAATGAGCAGTTCTTC. Translating it yields CASNDGNSYNEQFF.

V and J are TRBV28 and TRBJ2-7; TRBD2 matches 15 bases. Germline-derived CDR1 and CDR2 are MDHEN and SYDVKM. This CDR3 contains 17 residues. The J segment lost 7 bases and the V segment lost 4 bases, leaving 11 bases of the junction unmatched. The CDR3: CASSSQSGLAGGNEQYF. In DNA form, the CDR3 reads TGTGCCAGCAGTTCTCAATCGGGACTAGCGGGAGGCAATGAGCAGTACTTC.

The chain joins TRBV2 to TRBJ2-1, with D tentatively TRBD2 (5 bases). The length of the CDR3 is 15 residues. Germline V lookup: CDR1 SNHLY, CDR2 FYNNEI. Trimming pared 6 bases from V and 0 bases from J, leaving 12 bases between. The CDR3 loop is CASSELDPSYNEQFF. The DNA for the CDR3 is TGTGCCAGCAGCGAACTAGACCCCTCCTACAATGAGCAGTTCTTC. Looking up the rest from reference TRBV2 and TRBJ2-1 gives the full variable domain: EPEVTQTPSHQVTQMGQEVILRCVPISNHLYFYWYRQILGQKVEFLVSFYNNEISEKSEIFDDQFSVERPDGSNFTLKIRSTKLEDSAMYFCASSELDPSYNEQFFGPGTRLTVL.

J is TRBJ2-4 and V is TRBV9; D gene ambiguous. Per germline, CDR1 SGDLS and CDR2 YYNGEE. The germline V and J ends were trimmed by 3 bases and 13 bases, with 14 bases remaining between them. The CDR3 is made up of 12 amino acids. The CDR3 DNA reads TGTGCCAGCAGCGCCCCCGGTCCTGAGCAGTACTTC. Its translation is CASSAPGPEQYF.

The chain links TRBV7-2 to TRBJ1-1; no clear D gene. Germline V gene lookup returns CDR1 SGHTA and CDR2 FQGNSA. Trimming took 4 bases from V and 4 from J, leaving 10 bases between them. This CDR3 has 13 amino acids. CDR3 DNA: TGTGCCAGCAGCTCCGCGCGGAGCACTGAAGCTTTCTTT. Translation: CASSSARSTEAFF. The whole variable domain, remainder taken from reference TRBV7-2 and TRBJ1-1, is GAGVSQSPSNKVTEKGKDVELRCDPISGHTALYWYRQSLGQGLEFLIYFQGNSAPDKSGLPSDRFSAERTGGSVSTLTIQRTQQEDSAVYLCASSSARSTEAFFGQGTRLTVV.